The 4 T cell receptor beta chains given below trace back to one sample, sequenced in a study of blood T cell repertoires in COVID-19. Sequencing used immunoSEQ multiplex PCR; TCRdb keeps in-frame clones, though not all of them. The sample lists around 70,000 clones, approximately 84% occurring once. The sequencing input was peripheral blood. These receptors all stem from a man between 70 and 80 years old with acute or convalescent COVID-19.

CDR3 nucleotide sequence: TGTGCCAGCAGTCCCGGACAGGGTAGCACAGATACGCAGTATTTT. This codes for CASSPGQGSTDTQYF. This chain links TRBV5-6 with TRBJ2-3, with 8 nucleotides matching TRBD1. Germline V CDR1 and CDR2: SGHDT, YYEEEE. This CDR3 is 15 amino acids long. After removal of 5 bases from V and 0 bases from J, the junction contained 5 bases not matched to a gene.

The chain uses TRBV2 and TRBJ1-5; 8 positions match TRBD1. Germline lookup yields CDR1 SNHLY and CDR2 FYNNEI. The CDR3 runs to 14 residues. The junction had 5 bases not matched to a gene; V was cut back by 4 bases and J by 6 bases. Here the CDR3 DNA reads TGTGCCAGCAGTGCGGACAGGGTTATTCAGCCCCAGCATTTT. Translated, it gives CASSADRVIQPQHF.

In DNA, the CDR3 is TGTGCCAGCAGACTGCCTAGCATGAACACTGAAGCTTTCTTT. As protein: CASRLPSMNTEAFF. The V gene is TRBV28, the J gene TRBJ1-1; D remains ambiguous. This CDR3 is built from 14 residues. Trimming removed 6 bases from V and 0 bases from J, with 11 bases in between. The germline CDR1 and CDR2 sequences are MDHEN and SYDVKM.

The genes are TRBV6-4 and TRBJ2-5, with 7 nucleotides matching TRBD1. The germline V gene encodes CDR1 MRHNA and CDR2 SNTAGT. This CDR3 contains 12 residues. With 10 bases clipped from V and 2 bases from J, the junction kept 4 bases outside the gene matches. CDR3 region: CANPTGQETQYF. The CDR3 DNA is TGTGCCAACCCGACAGGGCAAGAGACCCAGTACTTC.